Listed below are T cell receptor beta chains from one sample, sequenced in a study of blood T cell repertoires in COVID-19. The method was immunoSEQ multiplex PCR; TCRdb's version includes in-frame clones alone and lacks a portion of them. The repertoire consists of more than 150,000 clones, with about four fifths occurring once and the leading ten covering roughly 6.3%. Specimen: peripheral blood. Receptors were obtained from a human donor in a cohort sampled during active COVID-19. Both conserved end residues are part of each CDR3. A clone size is listed for some rows: how often the clone was seen (once, few, many), or a class if it is expanded.

CDR3aa,abundance,v_gene
CASLWWGQGGEKLFF,NA,TRBV7-2
CASSFLTSLRDRGRDPTF,NA,TRBV7-9
CASSLGADRANYGYTF,NA,TRBV5-1
CASSLTGGGDEQFF,NA,TRBV7-3
CASSHTENTGELFF,NA,TRBV3-1/TRBV3-2
CASSWGGRTNTEAFF,NA,TRBV6-5
CASSLDSLNYGYTF,NA,TRBV5-1
CASSARDLSNYGYTF,NA,TRBV10-2
CASMRGEAFF,NA,TRBV2
CASSIQGLNYGYTF,NA,TRBV19
CASSWGRASYEQYF,NA,TRBV2
CASSIVGGAQHF,NA,TRBV19
CASSIPEGQPQHF,many,TRBV28
CASSESRGSWNEQFF,NA,TRBV10-1
CAISENRQAYGYTF,once,TRBV10-3
CASGTGCGSNQPQHF,once,TRBV7-3
CASSPRQGSEQYF,NA,TRBV18
CASSLNRGPPMNYGYTF,NA,TRBV11-2
CASSTQDRGTDTQYF,NA,TRBV6-5
CASSRTGISGNTIYF,NA,TRBV11-2
CASAVRTGGYEQYF,once,TRBV5-1
CASSLDPGVTGELFF,NA,TRBV7-9